This TCR beta chain appears in the sequencing data of a study of OX40 agonist ivuxolimab in advanced cancers. General study results and limits: Relatively little clonal expansion, among the lowest observed, appeared in partial responders at 0.1-3.0 mg/kg. The study found that CD8+ T cells averaged more expanded clones than CD4+.

Autoimmune disease history or systemic immunosuppression barred patients. Peripheral blood came from all dose cohorts at three timepoints. Method: immunoSEQ multiplex PCR; TCRdb's copy keeps in-frame clones and lacks some. The sample has under 100,000 clones, about 84% seen once. The CDR3 runs to 17 residues. V was shortened by 1 base and J by 4 bases, with 19 bases between the two germline ends. Germline CDR1 and CDR2: SEHNR and FQNEAQ (reference sequence). Notes on this clone: The target antigen is unknown.

This chain joins TRBV7-9 and TRBJ2-5, with D tentatively TRBD2 (5 bases). Material: CD4+ or CD8+ T cells sorted from blood, obtained in a trial of the OX40 agonist ivuxolimab. The receptor's source is an adult with an advanced solid tumor such as melanoma, head and neck, liver or kidney cancer. The CDR3 DNA is TGTGCCAGCAGCTTAGTTTTTAGGGAGCGGTACTTAGAGACCCAGTACTTC. Translating it yields CASSLVFRERYLETQYF. The variable domain in full, with the rest retrieved from reference TRBV7-9 and TRBJ2-5, is DTGVSQNPRHKITKRGQNVTFRCDPISEHNRLYWYRQTLGQGPEFLTYFQNEAQLEKSRLLSDRFSAERPKGSFSTLEIQRTEQGDSAMYLCASSLVFRERYLETQYFGPGTRLLVL.